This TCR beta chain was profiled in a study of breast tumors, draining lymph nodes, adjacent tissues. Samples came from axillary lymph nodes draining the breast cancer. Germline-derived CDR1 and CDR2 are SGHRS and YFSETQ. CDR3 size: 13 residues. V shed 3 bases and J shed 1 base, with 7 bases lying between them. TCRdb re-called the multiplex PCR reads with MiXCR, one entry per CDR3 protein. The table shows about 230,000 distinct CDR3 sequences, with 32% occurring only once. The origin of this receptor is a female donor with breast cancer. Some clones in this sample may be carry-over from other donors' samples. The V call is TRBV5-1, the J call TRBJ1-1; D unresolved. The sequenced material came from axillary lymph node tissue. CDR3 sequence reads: CASSSGENTEAFF. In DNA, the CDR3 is TGCGCCAGCAGCTCCGGGGAGAACACTGAAGCTTTCTTT.